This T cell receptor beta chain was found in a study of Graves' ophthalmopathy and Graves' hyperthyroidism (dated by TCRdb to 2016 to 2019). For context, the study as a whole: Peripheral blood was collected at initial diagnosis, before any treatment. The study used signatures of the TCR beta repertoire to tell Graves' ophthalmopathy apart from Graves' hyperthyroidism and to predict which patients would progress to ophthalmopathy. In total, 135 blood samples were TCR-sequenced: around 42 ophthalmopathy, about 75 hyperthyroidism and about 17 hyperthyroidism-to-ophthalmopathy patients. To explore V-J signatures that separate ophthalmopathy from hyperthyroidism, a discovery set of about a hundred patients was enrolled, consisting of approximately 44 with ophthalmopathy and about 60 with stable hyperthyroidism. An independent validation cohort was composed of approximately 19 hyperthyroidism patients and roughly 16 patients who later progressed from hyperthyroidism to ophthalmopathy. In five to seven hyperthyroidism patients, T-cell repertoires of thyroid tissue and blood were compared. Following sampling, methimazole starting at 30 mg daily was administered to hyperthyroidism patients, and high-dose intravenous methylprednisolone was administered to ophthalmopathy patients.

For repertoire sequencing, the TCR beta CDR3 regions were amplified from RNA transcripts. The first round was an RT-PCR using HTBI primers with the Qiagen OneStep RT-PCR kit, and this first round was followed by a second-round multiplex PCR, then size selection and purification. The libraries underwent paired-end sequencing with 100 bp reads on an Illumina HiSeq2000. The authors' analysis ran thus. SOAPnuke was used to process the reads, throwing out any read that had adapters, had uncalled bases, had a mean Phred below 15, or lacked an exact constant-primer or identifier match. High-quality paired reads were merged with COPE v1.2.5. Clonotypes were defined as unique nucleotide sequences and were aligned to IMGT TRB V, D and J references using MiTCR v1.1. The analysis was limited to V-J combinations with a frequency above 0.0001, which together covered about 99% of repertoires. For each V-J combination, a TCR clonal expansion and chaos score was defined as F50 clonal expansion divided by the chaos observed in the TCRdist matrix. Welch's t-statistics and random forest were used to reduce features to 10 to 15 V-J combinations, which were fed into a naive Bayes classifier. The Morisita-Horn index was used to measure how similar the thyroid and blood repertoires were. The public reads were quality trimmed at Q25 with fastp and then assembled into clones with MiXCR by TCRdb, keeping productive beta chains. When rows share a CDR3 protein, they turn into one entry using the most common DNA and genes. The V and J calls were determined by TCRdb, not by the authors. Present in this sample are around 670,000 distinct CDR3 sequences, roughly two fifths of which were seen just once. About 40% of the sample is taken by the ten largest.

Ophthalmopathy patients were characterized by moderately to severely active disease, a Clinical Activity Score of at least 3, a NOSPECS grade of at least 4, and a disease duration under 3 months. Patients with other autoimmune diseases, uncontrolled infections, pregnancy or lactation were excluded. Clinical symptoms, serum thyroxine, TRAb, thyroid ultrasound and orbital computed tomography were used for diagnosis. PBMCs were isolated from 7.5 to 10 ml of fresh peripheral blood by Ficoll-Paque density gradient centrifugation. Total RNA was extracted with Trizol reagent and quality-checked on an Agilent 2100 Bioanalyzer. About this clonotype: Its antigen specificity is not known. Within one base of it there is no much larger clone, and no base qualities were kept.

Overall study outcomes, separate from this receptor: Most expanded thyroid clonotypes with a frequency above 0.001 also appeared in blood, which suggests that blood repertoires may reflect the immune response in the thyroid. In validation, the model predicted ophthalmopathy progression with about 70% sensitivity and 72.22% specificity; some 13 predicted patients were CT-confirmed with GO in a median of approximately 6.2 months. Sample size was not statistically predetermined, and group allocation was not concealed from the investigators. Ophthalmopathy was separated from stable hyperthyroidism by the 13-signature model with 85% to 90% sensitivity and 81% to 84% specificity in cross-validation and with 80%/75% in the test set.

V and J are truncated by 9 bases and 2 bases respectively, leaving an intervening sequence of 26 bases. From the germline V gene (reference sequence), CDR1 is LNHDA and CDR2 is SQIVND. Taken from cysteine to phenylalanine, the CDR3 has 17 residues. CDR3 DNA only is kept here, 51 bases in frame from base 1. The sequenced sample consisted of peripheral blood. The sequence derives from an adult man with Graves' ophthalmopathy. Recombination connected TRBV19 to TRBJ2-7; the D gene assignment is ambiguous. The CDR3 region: CASSQRSFRLFTYEQYF. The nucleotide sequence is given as TGTGCCAGCTCCCAGAGGTCCTTTAGACTCTTCACCTACGAGCAGTACTTC. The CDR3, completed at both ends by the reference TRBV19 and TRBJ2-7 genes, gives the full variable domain DGGITQSPKYLFRKEGQNVTLSCEQNLNHDAMYWYRQDPGQGLRLIYYSQIVNDFQKGDIAEGYSVSREKKESFPLTVTSAQKNPTAFYLCASSQRSFRLFTYEQYFGPGTRLTVT.